The 19 T cell receptor beta chains below come from one sample, sequenced in a study of patients and donors after allogeneic stem cell transplantation. In TCRdb, the RT-PCR reads were re-called with MiXCR into one record per CDR3 protein. The table shows about 87,000 distinct CDR3 sequences, with approximately 5.2% occurring only once. The sequencing input was blood, either unsorted or a sorted T cell fraction (not recorded which). These receptor sequences come from a human donor who was either an allogeneic HSCT recipient or a stem cell or donor lymphocyte infusion donor (not recorded which). It is not recorded whose cells these are; they may come from a transplant donor.

In its sample, this clonotype was seen many times. CDR3 region: CSARDVDRKDFWGAPQHF. CDR3 coding DNA: TGCAGTGCTAGAGACGTAGACAGGAAGGACTTTTGGGGTGCGCCCCAGCATTTT. V gene TRBV20-1 combines with J gene TRBJ1-5; tentative D call: TRBD1 (6 bases). The V and J ends lost 0 bases and 9 bases respectively, with 27 bases between them. The germline gives CDR1 DFQATT, CDR2 SNEGSKA (reference sequence). The CDR3 covers 18 residues.

Concerning this clonotype itself: One end of the junction does not line up with germline, which may come from a read error. J is TRBJ2-7 and V is TRBV19; D remains unclear. Germline CDR1 and CDR2: LNHDA and SQIVND (reference sequence). This CDR3 contains 11 residues. The CDR3 bases are TGCCCGACCTCTACCCTATACGAGCAGTACTTC. Its translation: CPTSTLYEQYF.

This clonotype was detected ten times or more. The chain joins TRBV5-1 to TRBJ2-7, with no clear D. Germline CDR1 and CDR2: SGHRS and YFSETQ. The CDR3 spans 12 residues. The V end lost 0 bases, the J end lost 4 bases, and 5 bases lay between the germline ends. The CDR3 DNA reads TGCGCCAGCAGCTTGGGCCAGTACGAGCAGTACTTC. This codes for CASSLGQYEQYF.

This clonotype was seen repeatedly, ten times or more. The chain couples TRBV5-1 to TRBJ2-3; a weak D match, TRBD1 (5 bases). This CDR3 contains 15 residues. Germline CDR1 SGHRS, CDR2 YFSETQ. Between the trimmed V and J ends, which lost 3 bases and 0 bases, there was a span of 11 bases. CDR3 protein: CASSWEGVSTDTQYF. Here the CDR3 DNA reads TGCGCCAGCAGCTGGGAAGGGGTTAGCACAGATACGCAGTATTTT. The full variable domain, with the rest looked up from reference TRBV5-1 and TRBJ2-3, is KAGVTQTPRYLIKTRGQQVTLSCSPISGHRSVSWYQQTPGQGLQFLFEYFSETQRNKGNFPGRFSGRQFSNSRSEMNVSTLELGDSALYLCASSWEGVSTDTQYFGPGTRLTVL.

The DNA for the CDR3 is TGTGCCAGCAGGGGGGGATCCGATGGCTACACCTTC. This translates into CASRGGSDGYTF. This chain connects TRBV3-1 to TRBJ1-2, with a possible D match to TRBD1 (5 bases). V shed 6 bases and J shed 6 bases, with 11 bases lying between them. The CDR3 sequence is 12 residues long. In germline, CDR1 is LGHDT, CDR2 YNNKEL (reference sequence).

There are many counts of this clonotype. This rearrangement joins TRBV30 to TRBJ1-6, with D maybe TRBD1 (5 bases). Between the trimmed V and J ends, which lost 4 bases and 6 bases, there was a span of 13 bases. This CDR3 is 14 amino acids long. Germline loops: CDR1 GTSNPN, CDR2 SVGIG (reference sequence). CDR3 in amino acids: CAWKLEGRNSPLHF. The CDR3 DNA is TGTGCCTGGAAACTCGAGGGGCGTAATTCACCCCTCCACTTT.

This clonotype has a handful of counts. This chain uses TRBV20-1 with TRBJ1-1; D is ambiguous. The CDR3 consists of 12 residues. Germline assignment: CDR1 DFQATT and CDR2 SNEGSKA (reference sequence). The V end lost 5 bases, the J end lost 5 bases, and 12 bases lay between the germline ends. CDR3 coding DNA: TGCAGTGCTTTTAAGACGGGAACTGAAGCTTTCTTT. Translating it yields CSAFKTGTEAFF.

This clonotype was seen more than once but under ten times. V is TRBV5-1 and J is TRBJ2-3, with 7 bases identical to TRBD2. V lost 4 bases to trimming and J lost 4 bases; unmatched junction nucleotides: 12. Germline loops: CDR1 SGHRS, CDR2 YFSETQ. The CDR3 extends over 16 amino acids. CDR3 amino acids: CASSPGTNSVADTQYF. Here the CDR3 DNA reads TGCGCCAGCAGCCCAGGGACTAACAGCGTTGCAGATACGCAGTATTTT.

This clonotype was recorded many times. This chain links TRBV2 with TRBJ1-5; TRBD1 aligns across 8 bases. After removal of 5 bases from V and 6 bases from J, the junction contained 6 bases not matched to a gene. Per germline, CDR1 SNHLY and CDR2 FYNNEI. The CDR3 runs to 14 residues. This CDR3 is CASSSDRGFQPQHF. The CDR3, as DNA: TGTGCCAGCAGTTCAGACAGGGGATTTCAGCCCCAGCATTTT.

The V gene is TRBV11-2, the J gene TRBJ2-7; 10 bases fit TRBD1. In germline, CDR1 is SGHAT, CDR2 FQNNGV. This CDR3 spans 19 amino acids. Trimming took 5 bases from V and 3 from J; bases not matched to a gene: 19. DNA of the CDR3: TGTGCCAGCAGCCCCCTTTCCCGCTCGAGACAGGGGGCGAGCTACGAGCAGTACTTC. It codes for CASSPLSRSRQGASYEQYF.

This clonotype has ten or more counts. The chain employs TRBV11-1 and TRBJ2-5; TRBD2 matches at 12 bases. The CDR3 loop spans 14 amino acids. Trimming at V came to 5 bases and at J to 4 bases, leaving 2 bases not matched to a gene. The germline V gene encodes CDR1 SGHAT and CDR2 FQDESV (reference sequence). DNA for the CDR3: TGTGCCAGCAGCCCGGGACTAGCGGGAGAGACCCAGTACTTC. The encoded protein is CASSPGLAGETQYF.

This clonotype was found a few times. The chain joins TRBV18 to TRBJ2-5, with 9 bases fitting TRBD2. V lost 0 bases and J lost 6; bases outside the gene matches: 5. The CDR3 has 15 residues. In germline, CDR1 is KGHSH, CDR2 LQKENI. CDR3 DNA: TGTGCCAGCTCACCACCTAGCGGGAGTGAGAAGACCCAGTACTTC. This sequence encodes CASSPPSGSEKTQYF. The full variable domain, its missing parts supplied by reference TRBV18 and TRBJ2-5, is NAGVMQNPRHLVRRRGQEARLRCSPMKGHSHVYWYRQLPEEGLKFMVYLQKENIIDESGMPKERFSAEFPKEGPSILRIQQVVRGDSAAYFCASSPPSGSEKTQYFGPGTRLLVL.

At least ten counts were recorded for this clonotype. The CDR3 protein is CASSPRTSGRGNTGELFF. For the CDR3, the DNA is TGCGCCAGCAGCCCTCGGACTAGCGGGAGGGGGAACACCGGGGAGCTGTTTTTT. The chain is built from TRBV5-1 and TRBJ2-2; 15 nucleotides line up with TRBD2. This CDR3 has 18 residues. Germline values: CDR1 SGHRS, CDR2 YFSETQ. J was trimmed by 1 base and V by 4 bases; bases with no gene match: 5.

This clonotype was counted many times. The chain links TRBV11-2 to TRBJ1-2; 7 nucleotides align to TRBD1. This CDR3 is built from 14 residues. CDR1 SGHAT and CDR2 FQNNGV come from the germline V gene. J lost 2 bases, V lost 1 base, and 1 base had no gene match. CDR3 DNA: TGTGCCAGCAGCTTAGGGACAGGCAACTATGGCTACACCTTC. It translates to CASSLGTGNYGYTF.

This CDR3 reads CASSPDGRYGYTF. CDR3 bases: TGTGCCAGCAGCCCCGACGGGCGCTATGGCTACACCTTC. J is TRBJ1-2 and V is TRBV6-6, with D uncertain. Trimming removed 6 bases from V and 4 bases from J, with 12 bases in between. Germline lookup yields CDR1 MNHNY and CDR2 SVGAGI (reference sequence). This CDR3 has 13 amino acids.

This clonotype was observed many times. The J gene is TRBJ1-3, the V gene TRBV29-1; D remains ambiguous. Looked up from germline, CDR1 is SQVTM and CDR2 is ANQGSEA. This CDR3 comprises 13 residues. V lost 6 bases, J lost 0 bases, and 9 bases lay in between. For the CDR3, the DNA is TGCAGCGTCCGGATAAACTCTGGAAACACCATATATTTT. Protein: CSVRINSGNTIYF.

This clonotype was counted many times. This sequence joins TRBV7-8 and TRBJ2-3; D gene ambiguous. V gave up 1 base and J gave up 2 bases, with 10 bases separating them. CDR3 length equals 15 residues. The germline CDR1 and CDR2 sequences are SGHVS and FQNEAQ. CDR3 DNA: TGTGCCAGCAGCTTAGAGGCTGCTATCACAGATACGCAGTATTTT. It translates to CASSLEAAITDTQYF.

This clonotype was seen many times. The chain recombines TRBV28 with TRBJ1-3; tentatively, D is TRBD1 (5 bases). The V end was cut by 5 bases, the J end by 1 base, with 18 bases between. Germline-derived CDR1 and CDR2 are MDHEN and SYDVKM. The CDR3 length is 17 residues. The CDR3 nucleotides are TGTGCCAGCAGTCGACCGGGACGGCAAAGTTCTGGAAACACCATATATTTT. Protein sequence: CASSRPGRQSSGNTIYF.

V usage is TRBV7-9 and J usage is TRBJ2-5; D is perhaps TRBD2 (6 bases). Germline CDR1 is SEHNR and CDR2 is FQNEAQ (reference sequence). The CDR3 totals 15 residues. The ends were cut back, 6 bases at V and 4 bases at J, with 18 bases in the middle. This CDR3 reads CASSRPNMGGETQYF. The CDR3, as DNA: TGTGCCAGCAGTCGCCCAAATATGGGGGGAGAGACCCAGTACTTC.